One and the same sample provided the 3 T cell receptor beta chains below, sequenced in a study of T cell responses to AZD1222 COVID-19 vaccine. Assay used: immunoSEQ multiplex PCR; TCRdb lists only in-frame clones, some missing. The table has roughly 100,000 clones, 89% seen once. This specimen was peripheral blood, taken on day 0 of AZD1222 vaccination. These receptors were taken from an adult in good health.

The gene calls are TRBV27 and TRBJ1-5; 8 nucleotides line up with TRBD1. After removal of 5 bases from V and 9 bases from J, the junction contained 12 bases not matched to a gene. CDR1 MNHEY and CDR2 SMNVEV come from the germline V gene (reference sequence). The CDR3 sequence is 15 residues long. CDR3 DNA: TGTGCCAGCAGTCCGGGGACAGGAACCTATTGGCCCCAGCATTTT. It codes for CASSPGTGTYWPQHF.

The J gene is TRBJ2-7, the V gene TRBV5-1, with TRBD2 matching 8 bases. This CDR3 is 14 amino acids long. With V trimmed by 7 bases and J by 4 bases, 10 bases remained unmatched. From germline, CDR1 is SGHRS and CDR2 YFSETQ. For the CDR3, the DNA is TGCGCCAGCTCCGGGACTAGTGGGGGGTACGAGCAGTACTTC. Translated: CASSGTSGGYEQYF.

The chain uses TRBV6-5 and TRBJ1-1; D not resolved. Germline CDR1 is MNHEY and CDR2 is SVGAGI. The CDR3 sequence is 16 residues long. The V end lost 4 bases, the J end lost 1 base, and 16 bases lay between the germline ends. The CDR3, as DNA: TGTGCCAGCAGTTTGGTCAGCTTACTTCCGAACACTGAAGCTTTCTTT. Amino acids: CASSLVSLLPNTEAFF.